The clone carrying this TCR beta chain was found once. This sample is drawn from a study of blood T cell repertoires in COVID-19. Study overall: Donors in the United States, Italy and Spain gave samples during acute or convalescent COVID-19. PBMCs, B-cell-depleted T cells, or T cells were the source of the cDNA or gDNA that made up the material.

In the original analysis: Amplification of reference gene primers was used by the study to estimate nucleated cell counts. The data were produced by immunoSEQ multiplex PCR, yet TCRdb's version contains in-frame clones alone and is incomplete. The DNA was the basis for D and trimming; V, J and clone size are from that table. The sample records around 130,000 clones, roughly 90% being singletons. A Seattle source enrolled patients during active infection and followed them longitudinally. V was clipped by 4 bases and J by 0 bases, with 8 bases between them. This CDR3 is built from 14 residues. Germline assignment: CDR1 KGHDR and CDR2 SFDVKD.

The sample taken for sequencing was peripheral blood. The J gene is TRBJ1-1, the V gene TRBV24-1; D is unclear. The sequence derives from a man in his fifties or sixties with COVID-19, enrolled during active disease. CDR3 coding DNA: TGTGCCACCAGTGACGGCAGGCTGAACACTGAAGCTTTCTTT. It yields the protein CATSDGRLNTEAFF.